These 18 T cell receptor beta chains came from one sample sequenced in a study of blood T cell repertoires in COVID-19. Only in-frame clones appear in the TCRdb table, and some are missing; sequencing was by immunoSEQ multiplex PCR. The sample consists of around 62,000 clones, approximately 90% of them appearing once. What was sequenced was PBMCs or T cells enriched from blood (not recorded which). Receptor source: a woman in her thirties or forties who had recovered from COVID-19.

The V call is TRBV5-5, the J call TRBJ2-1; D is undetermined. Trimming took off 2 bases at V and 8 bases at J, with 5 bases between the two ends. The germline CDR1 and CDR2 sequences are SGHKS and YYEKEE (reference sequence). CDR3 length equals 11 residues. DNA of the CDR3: TGTGCCAGCAGCTTTCATTATGAGCAGTTCTTC. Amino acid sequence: CASSFHYEQFF. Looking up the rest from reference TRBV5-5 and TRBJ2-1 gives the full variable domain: DAGVTQSPTHLIKTRGQQVTLRCSPISGHKSVSWYQQVLGQGPQFIFQYYEKEERGRGNFPDRFSARQFPNYSSELNVNALLLGDSALYLCASSFHYEQFFGPGTRLTVL.

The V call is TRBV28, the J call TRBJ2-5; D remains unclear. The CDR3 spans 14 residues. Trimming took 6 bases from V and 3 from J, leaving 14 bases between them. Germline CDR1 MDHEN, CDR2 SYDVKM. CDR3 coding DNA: TGTGCCAGCAGACCTGCCGGGTGGGAAGAGACCCAGTACTTC. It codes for CASRPAGWEETQYF.

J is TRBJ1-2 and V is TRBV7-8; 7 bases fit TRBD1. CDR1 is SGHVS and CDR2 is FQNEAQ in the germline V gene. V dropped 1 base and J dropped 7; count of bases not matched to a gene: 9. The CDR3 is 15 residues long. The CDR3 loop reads CASSLDEGAFGGYTF. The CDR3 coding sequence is TGTGCCAGCAGCTTAGACGAGGGGGCATTCGGTGGCTACACCTTC.

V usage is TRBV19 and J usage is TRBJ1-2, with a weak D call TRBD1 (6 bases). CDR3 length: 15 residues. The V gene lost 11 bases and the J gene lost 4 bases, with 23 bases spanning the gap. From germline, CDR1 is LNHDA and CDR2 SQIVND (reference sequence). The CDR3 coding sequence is TGTGCCTCTTCGGAGACTACAGACAGGTTCTATGGCTACACCTTC. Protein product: CASSETTDRFYGYTF. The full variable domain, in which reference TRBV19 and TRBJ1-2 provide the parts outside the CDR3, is DGGITQSPKYLFRKEGQNVTLSCEQNLNHDAMYWYRQDPGQGLRLIYYSQIVNDFQKGDIAEGYSVSREKKESFPLTVTSAQKNPTAFYLCASSETTDRFYGYTFGSGTRLTVV.

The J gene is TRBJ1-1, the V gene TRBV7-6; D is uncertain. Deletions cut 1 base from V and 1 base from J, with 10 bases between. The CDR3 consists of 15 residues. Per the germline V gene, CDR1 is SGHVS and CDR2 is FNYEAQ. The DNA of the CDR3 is TGTGCCAGCAGCTTAGTTGCGGGTTCGAACACTGAAGCTTTCTTT. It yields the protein CASSLVAGSNTEAFF.

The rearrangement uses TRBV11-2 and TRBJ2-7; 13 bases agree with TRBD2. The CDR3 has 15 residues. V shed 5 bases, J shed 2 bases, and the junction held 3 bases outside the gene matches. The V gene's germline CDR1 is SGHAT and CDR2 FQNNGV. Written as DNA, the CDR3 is TGTGCCAGCAGCCCCGGGACTAGCGGGACCTACGAGCAGTACTTC. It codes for CASSPGTSGTYEQYF.

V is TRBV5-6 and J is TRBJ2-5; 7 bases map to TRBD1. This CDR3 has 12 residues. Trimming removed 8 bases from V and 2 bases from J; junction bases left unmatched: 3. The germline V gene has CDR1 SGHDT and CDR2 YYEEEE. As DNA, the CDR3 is TGTGCCAGAGGACAGGCTCAAGAGACCCAGTACTTC. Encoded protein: CARGQAQETQYF.

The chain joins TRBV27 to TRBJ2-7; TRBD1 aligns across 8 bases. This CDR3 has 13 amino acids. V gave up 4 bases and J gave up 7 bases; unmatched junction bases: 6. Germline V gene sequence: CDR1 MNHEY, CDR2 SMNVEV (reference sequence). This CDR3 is CASSSGRGREQYF. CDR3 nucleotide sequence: TGTGCCAGCAGTTCAGGCAGGGGGCGAGAGCAGTACTTC.

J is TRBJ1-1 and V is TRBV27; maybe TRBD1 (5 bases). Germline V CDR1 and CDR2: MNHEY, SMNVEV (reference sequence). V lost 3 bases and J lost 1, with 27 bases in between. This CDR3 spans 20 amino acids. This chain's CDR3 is CASSFYPTRGRGSTNTEAFF. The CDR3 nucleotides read TGTGCCAGCAGTTTTTACCCCACCCGGGGGAGAGGGTCGACGAACACTGAAGCTTTCTTT.

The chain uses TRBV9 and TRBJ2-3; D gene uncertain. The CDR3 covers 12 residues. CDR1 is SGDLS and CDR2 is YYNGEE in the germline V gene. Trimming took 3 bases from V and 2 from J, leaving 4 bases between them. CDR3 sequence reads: CASSAFTDTQYF. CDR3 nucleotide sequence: TGTGCCAGCAGCGCCTTCACAGATACGCAGTATTTT.

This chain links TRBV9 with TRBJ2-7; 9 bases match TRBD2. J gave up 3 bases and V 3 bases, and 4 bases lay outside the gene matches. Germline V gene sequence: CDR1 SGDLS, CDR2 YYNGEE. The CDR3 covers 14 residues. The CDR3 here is CASSGERGVYEQYF. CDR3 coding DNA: TGTGCCAGCAGCGGCGAGCGGGGGGTCTACGAGCAGTACTTC.

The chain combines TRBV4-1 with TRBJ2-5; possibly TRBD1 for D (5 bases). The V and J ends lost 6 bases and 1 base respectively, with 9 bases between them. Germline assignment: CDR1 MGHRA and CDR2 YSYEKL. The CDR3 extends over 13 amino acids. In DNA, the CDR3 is TGCGCCAGCAGGGAGACAGCCCAAGAGACCCAGTACTTC. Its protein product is CASRETAQETQYF.

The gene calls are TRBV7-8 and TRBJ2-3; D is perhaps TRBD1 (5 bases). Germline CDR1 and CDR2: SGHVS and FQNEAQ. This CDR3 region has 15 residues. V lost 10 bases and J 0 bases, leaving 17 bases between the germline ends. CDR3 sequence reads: CAIVLQGGSTDTQYF. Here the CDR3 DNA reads TGTGCCATCGTTTTGCAGGGTGGGAGCACAGATACGCAGTATTTT.

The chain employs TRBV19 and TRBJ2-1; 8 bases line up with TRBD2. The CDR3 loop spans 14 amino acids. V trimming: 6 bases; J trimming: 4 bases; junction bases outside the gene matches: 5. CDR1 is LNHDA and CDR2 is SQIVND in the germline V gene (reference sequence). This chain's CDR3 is CASRPQRGYNEQFF. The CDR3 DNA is TGTGCCAGTAGACCCCAGCGGGGGTACAATGAGCAGTTCTTC.

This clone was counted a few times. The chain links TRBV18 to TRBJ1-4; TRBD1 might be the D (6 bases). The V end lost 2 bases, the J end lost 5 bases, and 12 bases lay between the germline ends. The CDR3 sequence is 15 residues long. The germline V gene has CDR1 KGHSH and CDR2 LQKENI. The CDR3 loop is CASSPTGTNNEKLFF. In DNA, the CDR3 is TGTGCCAGCTCACCAACCGGGACAAACAATGAAAAACTGTTTTTT.

CDR3 residues: CASSRGKTTGYGNTIYF. In nucleotides, the CDR3 is TGCGCCAGCAGTAGGGGCAAAACGACAGGGTACGGAAACACCATATATTTT. The chain links TRBV5-1 to TRBJ1-3; 7 positions match TRBD1. The CDR3 is 17 residues long. V gave up 5 bases and J gave up 4 bases; unmatched junction bases: 15. Germline lookup yields CDR1 SGHRS and CDR2 YFSETQ.

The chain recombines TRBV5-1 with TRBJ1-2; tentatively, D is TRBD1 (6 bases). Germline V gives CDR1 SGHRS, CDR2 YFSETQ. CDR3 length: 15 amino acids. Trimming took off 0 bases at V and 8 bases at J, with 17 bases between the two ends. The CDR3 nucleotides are TGCGCCAGCAGCTTGGCGGCAGGGGAAACGATCGGCTACACCTTC. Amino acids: CASSLAAGETIGYTF.

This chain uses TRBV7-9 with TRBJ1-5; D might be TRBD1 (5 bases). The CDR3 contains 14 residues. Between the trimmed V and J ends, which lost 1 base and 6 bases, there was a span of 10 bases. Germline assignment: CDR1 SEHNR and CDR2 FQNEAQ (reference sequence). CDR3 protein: CASSLGGWGQPQHF. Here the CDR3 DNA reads TGTGCCAGCAGCTTAGGGGGCTGGGGTCAGCCCCAGCATTTT.